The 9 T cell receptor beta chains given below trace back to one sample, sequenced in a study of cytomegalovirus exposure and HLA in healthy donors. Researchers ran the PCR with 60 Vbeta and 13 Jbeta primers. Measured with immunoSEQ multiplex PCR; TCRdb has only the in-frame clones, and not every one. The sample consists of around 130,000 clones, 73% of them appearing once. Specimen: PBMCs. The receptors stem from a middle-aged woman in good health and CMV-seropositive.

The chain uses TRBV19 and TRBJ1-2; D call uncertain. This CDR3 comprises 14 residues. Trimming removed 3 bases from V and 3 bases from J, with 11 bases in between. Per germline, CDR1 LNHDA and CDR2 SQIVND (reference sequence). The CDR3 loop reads CASSISGEYYGYTF. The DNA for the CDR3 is TGTGCCAGTAGTATCAGCGGCGAGTACTATGGCTACACCTTC.

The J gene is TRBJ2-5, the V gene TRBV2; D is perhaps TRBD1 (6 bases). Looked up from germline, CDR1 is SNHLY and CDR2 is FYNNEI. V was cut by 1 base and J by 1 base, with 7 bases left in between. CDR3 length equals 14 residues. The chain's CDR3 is CASSEGGGQETQYF. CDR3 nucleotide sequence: TGTGCCAGCAGTGAAGGAGGGGGCCAAGAGACCCAGTACTTC.

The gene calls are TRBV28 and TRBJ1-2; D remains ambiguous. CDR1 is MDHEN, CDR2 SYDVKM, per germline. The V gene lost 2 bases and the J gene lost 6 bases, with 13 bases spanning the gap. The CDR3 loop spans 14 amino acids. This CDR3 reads CASSLDGLGDGYTF. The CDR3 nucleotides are TGTGCCAGCAGTTTAGACGGACTTGGGGATGGCTACACCTTC.

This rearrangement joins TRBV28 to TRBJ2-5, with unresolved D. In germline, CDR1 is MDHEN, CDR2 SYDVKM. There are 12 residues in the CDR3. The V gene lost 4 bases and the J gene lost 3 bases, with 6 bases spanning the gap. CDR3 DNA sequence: TGTGCCAGCAGTTCCCCTAAAGAGACCCAGTACTTC. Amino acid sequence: CASSSPKETQYF.

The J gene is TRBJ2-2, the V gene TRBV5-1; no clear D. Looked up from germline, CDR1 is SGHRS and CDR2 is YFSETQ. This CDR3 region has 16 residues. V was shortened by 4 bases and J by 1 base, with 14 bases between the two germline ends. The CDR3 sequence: CASSMNGAMNTGELFF. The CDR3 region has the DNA TGCGCCAGCAGCATGAACGGAGCCATGAACACCGGGGAGCTGTTTTTT.

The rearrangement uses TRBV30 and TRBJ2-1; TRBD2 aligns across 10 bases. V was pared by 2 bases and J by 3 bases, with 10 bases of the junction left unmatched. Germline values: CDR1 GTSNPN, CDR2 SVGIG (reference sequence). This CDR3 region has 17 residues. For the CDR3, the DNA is TGTGCCTGGAGTCCGCGGGGAGCTAGCGGGGGCTACAATGAGCAGTTCTTC. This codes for CAWSPRGASGGYNEQFF.

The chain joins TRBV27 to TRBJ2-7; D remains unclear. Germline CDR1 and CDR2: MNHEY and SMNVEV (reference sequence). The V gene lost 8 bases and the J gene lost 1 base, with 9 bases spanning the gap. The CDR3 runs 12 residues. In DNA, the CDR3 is TGTGCCAGCTGCGGAATTTCCTACGAGCAGTACTTC. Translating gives CASCGISYEQYF.

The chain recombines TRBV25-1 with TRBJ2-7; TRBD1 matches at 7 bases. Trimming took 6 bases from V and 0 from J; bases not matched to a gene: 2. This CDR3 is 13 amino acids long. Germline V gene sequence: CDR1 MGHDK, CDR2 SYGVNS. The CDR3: CASRGDSSYEQYF. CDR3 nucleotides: TGTGCCAGCAGGGGGGACAGCTCCTACGAGCAGTACTTC.

The CDR3 bases are TGTGCCAGCAGCAAAGACTACTACGAGCAGTACTTC. As protein: CASSKDYYEQYF. J is TRBJ2-7 and V is TRBV7-2; TRBD2 is a possible D gene (5 bases). Trimming stripped 5 bases from V and 3 bases from J, with 8 bases between. The CDR3 is made up of 12 amino acids. Germline V gives CDR1 SGHTA, CDR2 FQGNSA.